Described below is a single TCR beta chain sequence and its context. Its antigen remains unidentified. This specimen belongs to a study of T cell responses to AZD1222 COVID-19 vaccine. Study-wide results and limits: AZD1222 recipients seropositive at baseline numbered only six or seven.

Assay: immunoSEQ multiplex PCR; the TCRdb copy retains only in-frame clones and omits some. Among some 150,000 clones, 85% to 95% were seen once, and the ten largest hold approximately 2.1%. This CDR3 is built from 14 residues. The germline gives CDR1 SGHRS, CDR2 YFSETQ. V lost 5 bases, J lost 3 bases, and 14 bases lay in between. The clonotype comes from an adult in good health. V gene TRBV5-1 combines with J gene TRBJ1-1; unclear D gene. The sample consisted of peripheral blood, taken on day 0 of AZD1222 vaccination. In nucleotides, the CDR3 is TGCGCCAGCAGTCCGACACCAGCTGACACTGAAGCTTTCTTT. It encodes CASSPTPADTEAFF. Looking up the rest from reference TRBV5-1 and TRBJ1-1 gives the full variable domain: KAGVTQTPRYLIKTRGQQVTLSCSPISGHRSVSWYQQTPGQGLQFLFEYFSETQRNKGNFPGRFSGRQFSNSRSEMNVSTLELGDSALYLCASSPTPADTEAFFGQGTRLTVV.